This TCR beta chain derives from a study of cytomegalovirus exposure and HLA in healthy donors. Comments on this clone: The antigen is unknown.

Primers: 60 Vbeta forward and 13 Jbeta reverse. Assay used: immunoSEQ multiplex PCR; TCRdb lists only in-frame clones, some missing. Among roughly 200,000 clones listed, around 89% were seen once. The study, taken as a whole, reports: Reports credit the classifier with highly specific, highly sensitive diagnosis of cytomegalovirus status. In an earlier analysis, productive rearrangement rates for most beta V segments clustered near 87% or 30%. Later analysis reportedly placed an Asian-associated ancestry cluster below the roughly 680-donor mean in N-insertions.

Germline CDR1 reads LNHNV; CDR2 reads YYDKDF (reference sequence). This CDR3 is 17 amino acids long. V gave up 0 bases and J gave up 0 bases, with 12 bases separating them. The chain couples TRBV15 to TRBJ2-1; D unclear. Specimen: PBMCs. The receptor was derived from a woman aged 18-35 years in good health and CMV-seronegative. The CDR3 is CATSRDNGGFSYNEQFF. DNA for the CDR3: TGTGCCACCAGCAGAGATAATGGCGGCTTCTCCTACAATGAGCAGTTCTTC. The variable domain in full, with the rest retrieved from reference TRBV15 and TRBJ2-1, is DAMVIQNPRYQVTQFGKPVTLSCSQTLNHNVMYWYQQKSSQAPKLLFHYYDKDFNNEADTPDNFQSRRPNTSFCFLDIRSPGLGDTAMYLCATSRDNGGFSYNEQFFGPGTRLTVL.